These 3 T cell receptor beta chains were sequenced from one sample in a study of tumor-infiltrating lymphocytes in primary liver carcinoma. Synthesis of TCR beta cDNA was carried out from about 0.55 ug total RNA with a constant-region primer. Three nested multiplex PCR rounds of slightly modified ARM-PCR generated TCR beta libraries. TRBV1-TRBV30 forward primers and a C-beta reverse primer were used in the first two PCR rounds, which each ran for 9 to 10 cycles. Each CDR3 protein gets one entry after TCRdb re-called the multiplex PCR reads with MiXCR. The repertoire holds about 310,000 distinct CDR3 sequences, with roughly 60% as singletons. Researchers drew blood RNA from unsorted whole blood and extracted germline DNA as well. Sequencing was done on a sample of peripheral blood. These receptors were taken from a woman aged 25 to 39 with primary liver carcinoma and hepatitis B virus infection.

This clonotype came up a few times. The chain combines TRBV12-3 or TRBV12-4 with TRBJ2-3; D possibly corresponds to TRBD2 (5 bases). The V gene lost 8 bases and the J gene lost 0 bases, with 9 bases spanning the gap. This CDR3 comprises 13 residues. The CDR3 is CASRGGSTDTQYF. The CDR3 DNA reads TGTGCCAGCCGGGGTGGTAGCACAGATACGCAGTATTTT.

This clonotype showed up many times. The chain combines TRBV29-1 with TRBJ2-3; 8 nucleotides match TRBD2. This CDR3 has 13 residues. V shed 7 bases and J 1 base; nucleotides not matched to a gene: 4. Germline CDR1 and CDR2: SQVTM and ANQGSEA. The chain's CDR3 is CSAGGHGTDTQYF. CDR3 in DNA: TGCAGCGCGGGGGGGCACGGCACAGATACGCAGTATTTT.

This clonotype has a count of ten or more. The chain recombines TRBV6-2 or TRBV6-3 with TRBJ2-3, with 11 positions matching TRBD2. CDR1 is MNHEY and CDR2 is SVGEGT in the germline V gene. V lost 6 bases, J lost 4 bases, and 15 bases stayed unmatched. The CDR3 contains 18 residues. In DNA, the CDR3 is TGTGCCAGCAGCTCTCCATTCTCTAGCGGGAGGAAGGCAGATACGCAGTATTTT. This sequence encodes CASSSPFSSGRKADTQYF.